Here is one TCR beta chain with its context. Its antigen is undetermined. Profiled with immunoSEQ multiplex PCR; TCRdb holds only in-frame clones, not every one. The profile shows more than 1.2 million clones, 98% to 99% of them singletons. This entry belongs to a study of shared clonotypes between healthy human individuals. Study-level findings and limits: Rarefaction demonstrated incomplete sorted-subset sequencing despite large depth.

The CDR3 sequence is 18 residues long. V lost 0 bases and J 0 bases, leaving 14 bases between the germline ends. Per the germline V gene, CDR1 is LGHNA and CDR2 is YNFKEQ. What was sequenced was naive CD4+ T cells sorted from blood. Noted subset: CD45RA+ positively selected. The chain is built from TRBV4-2 and TRBJ1-4; D might be TRBD1 (5 bases). This TCR derives from a man between 25 and 39 years old in good health. CDR3: CASSQDRGGFATNEKLFF. CDR3 sequence (DNA): TGTGCCAGCAGCCAAGATCGGGGGGGATTTGCAACTAATGAAAAACTGTTTTTT.